The rows below give T cell receptor beta chains drawn from one sample of a study of T cells in Graves' hyperthyroidism and ophthalmopathy. TCRdb reprocessed the multiplex PCR reads with MiXCR, giving one entry per CDR3 protein. This sample has approximately 620,000 distinct CDR3 sequences; approximately 16% occur once, and the top ten carry roughly 3.4%. The specimen sequenced was blood. All receptors derive from a woman aged 40 to 50 with Graves' ophthalmopathy. Both conserved end residues are part of each CDR3. Clone size, where shown, is once, few, many, or a class for clones that have expanded.

clone_size j_call v_call cdr3_aa
many TRBJ1-6 TRBV3-1 CASSQGDSYNSPLHF
few TRBJ2-5 TRBV18 CASSRGKKETQYF
many TRBJ2-1 TRBV28 CASSLRTRGYNEQFF
many TRBJ2-3 TRBV7-9 CASSTGTVRTDTQYF
few TRBJ2-1 TRBV20-1 CSARDRDRGRNNNEQFF
many TRBJ2-2 TRBV30 CAWDLGQDTGELFF
many TRBJ2-3 TRBV6-1 CASSTSGGGGTNTQYF
many TRBJ2-3 TRBV7-2 CASSLGRGRADTQYF
NA TRBJ2-5 TRBV25-1 CASNEGAGMETQYF
many TRBJ2-1 TRBV11-2 CASSSMTNEQFF
many TRBJ2-1 TRBV11-1 CASSFLAGLSMFF
many TRBJ2-3 TRBV6-1 CASSFSPRAGKGQDTQYF
many TRBJ2-5 TRBV15 CATSRDRGSQETQYF
many TRBJ1-5 TRBV3-1 CASSQGGGRQPQHF
NA TRBJ1-2 TRBV12-3/TRBV12-4 CASRTLNYGYTF
many TRBJ2-7 TRBV18 CASSPPQGGYEQYF
NA TRBJ2-1 TRBV6-2/TRBV6-3 CASDALLGGGEQFF
many TRBJ2-3 TRBV5-1 CASSTTSASDTQYF
few TRBJ1-5 TRBV2 CASNPSGGHNQPQHF
many TRBJ2-2 TRBV20-1 CSARTGEIGELFF
many TRBJ2-3 TRBV3-1 CASSQGGGSTDTQYF
many TRBJ2-3 TRBV11-2 CASSFSRTRDTQYF
many TRBJ1-6 TRBV20-1 CSAKEGTKSPLHF
many TRBJ2-7 TRBV2 CASCGTSHEQYF
many TRBJ1-1 TRBV11-2 CASSLGTALMNTEAFF
many TRBJ2-3 TRBV27 CASKRSLGVDTQYF
NA TRBJ1-2 TRBV28 CASRRTGPYYGYTF
NA TRBJ2-3 TRBV12-3/TRBV12-4 CASSLLRGGLADTQYF
few TRBJ1-2 TRBV3-1 CASSHTAGGSYGYTF
many TRBJ1-1 TRBV30 CAWSRQGNTEAFF
many TRBJ2-7 TRBV2 CASSREARGAYEQYF
few TRBJ2-1 TRBV12-3/TRBV12-4 CASSLLSGGNEQFF
NA TRBJ1-5 TRBV2 CASSETRLGGDNQPQHF
many TRBJ2-7 TRBV5-1 CASSPISGKFEQYF
NA TRBJ2-3 TRBV10-3 CAISEPSGGADTQYF
NA TRBJ2-3 TRBV12-3/TRBV12-4 CASLERDTQYF
NA TRBJ1-6 TRBV7-2 CASSFGAYNSPLHF
many TRBJ2-7 TRBV12-3/TRBV12-4 CASSPLGTSGAYEQYF
NA TRBJ1-1 TRBV29-1 CSVYLGGEAFF
few TRBJ2-3 TRBV2 CASSLRTTPGDTQYF
many TRBJ2-7 TRBV12-3/TRBV12-4 CASSLGRGSYEQYF
few TRBJ2-7 TRBV7-8 CASSPRVSTDEQYF
many TRBJ1-1 TRBV15 CATTEAVGGRKGEAFF
many TRBJ2-1 TRBV20-1 CSASPQFNEQFF
many TRBJ1-1 TRBV7-9 CASSLADRGYTEAFF
few TRBJ1-6 TRBV20-1 CSARQGRKNSPLHF
NA TRBJ1-1 TRBV6-9 CASSSPSTGTTEAFF
NA TRBJ2-7 TRBV20-1 CSARVRGFGEQYF
many TRBJ2-2 TRBV28 CASGWATGGGELFF